The 28 T cell receptor beta chains presented below share a single source sample, sequenced in a study of shared clonotypes between healthy human individuals. Clones were read by immunoSEQ multiplex PCR, and TCRdb kept only the in-frame ones, dropping some. This sample carries 2,500,000 or so clones, just under 95% of them seen once, and the ten largest clones take approximately 0.4%. The specimen sequenced was naive CD4+ T cells from PBMCs. As to subset: CD45RA+ positively selected. These receptor sequences come from a man aged 18 to 35 in good health. Some clones in this sample may be carry-over from other donors' samples.

This clone showed up just a few times. The rearrangement links TRBV28 to TRBJ1-3, with 10 bases lining up with TRBD1. With 6 bases clipped from V and 4 bases from J, the junction kept 6 bases outside the gene matches. Germline CDR1 MDHEN, CDR2 SYDVKM. This CDR3 comprises 15 residues. The CDR3 DNA sequence: TGTGCCAGCAGCCCTGACAGGGGGCTAGGAAACACCATATATTTT. Translation gives CASSPDRGLGNTIYF.

This clone was seen only a few times. V and J are TRBV29-1 and TRBJ2-7, with 7 nucleotides matching TRBD1. The CDR3 runs to 14 residues. J was trimmed by 2 bases and V by 4 bases; bases with no gene match: 8. Germline CDR1 is SQVTM and CDR2 is ANQGSEA. The CDR3 protein is CSVGSRGKTYEQYF. CDR3 in DNA: TGCAGCGTTGGGAGCAGGGGGAAAACCTACGAGCAGTACTTC.

The chain employs TRBV18 and TRBJ1-5; D possibly corresponds to TRBD1 (6 bases). The length of the CDR3 is 17 residues. The germline CDR1 and CDR2 sequences are KGHSH and LQKENI. V was trimmed by 3 bases and J by 4 bases, leaving 19 bases between them. The chain's CDR3 is CASSPIRDKVENQPQHF. CDR3 DNA: TGTGCCAGCTCACCTATTAGGGACAAGGTTGAGAATCAGCCCCAGCATTTT.

Concerning this clone: At the DNA level, this CDR3 is encoded by other sequences in the same sample as well. The V call is TRBV7-3, the J call TRBJ2-1, with TRBD2 matching over 11 bases. Trimming took 2 bases from V and 4 from J; bases not matched to a gene: 1. CDR1 SGHTA and CDR2 FQGTGA come from the germline V gene. The CDR3 is made up of 15 amino acids. CDR3 sequence reads: CASSLGTSGYNEQFF. CDR3 in DNA: TGTGCCAGCAGCTTAGGGACTAGCGGTTACAATGAGCAGTTCTTC.

The chain couples TRBV18 to TRBJ1-1, with D uncertain. The V and J ends lost 6 bases and 8 bases respectively, with 19 bases between them. Germline V gives CDR1 KGHSH, CDR2 LQKENI. This CDR3 spans 14 amino acids. The CDR3 sequence is CASSQTGPAGEAFF. CDR3 DNA sequence: TGTGCCAGCTCGCAAACCGGACCGGCCGGCGAAGCTTTCTTT.

The V gene is TRBV10-3, the J gene TRBJ2-1; unclear D gene. The CDR3 extends over 12 amino acids. Germline V gene lookup returns CDR1 ENHRY and CDR2 SYGVKD. Trimming took 6 bases from V and 9 from J, leaving 12 bases between them. This CDR3 reads CAISAQVGEQFF. CDR3 in DNA: TGTGCCATCAGCGCCCAGGTTGGTGAGCAGTTCTTC.

The chain has TRBV28 and TRBJ1-5; 11 bases match TRBD1. Germline loops: CDR1 MDHEN, CDR2 SYDVKM. V was pared by 5 bases and J by 5 bases, with 8 bases of the junction left unmatched. The CDR3 totals 16 residues. The CDR3 reads CASSPRTGGSDQPQHF. The DNA of the CDR3 is TGTGCCAGCAGTCCAAGGACAGGGGGCTCGGATCAGCCCCAGCATTTT.

The chain carries TRBV7-2 and TRBJ1-1, with D tentatively TRBD1 (5 bases). The CDR3 runs 15 residues. Trimming left V 0 bases short and J 3 bases short, with 11 bases between. The V gene's germline CDR1 is SGHTA and CDR2 FQGNSA. In DNA, the CDR3 is TGTGCCAGCAGCTTAGCACGGGGGTTGGACACTGAAGCTTTCTTT. This sequence encodes CASSLARGLDTEAFF.

This clone was seen a single time. The chain combines TRBV18 with TRBJ2-1; D is undetermined. V lost 1 base and J lost 5, with 15 bases in between. The CDR3 is 16 amino acids. Germline-derived CDR1 and CDR2 are KGHSH and LQKENI. The CDR3 sequence: CASSPQPAQADNEQFF. The CDR3, as DNA: TGTGCCAGCTCACCACAGCCGGCCCAAGCCGACAATGAGCAGTTCTTC.

J is TRBJ2-7 and V is TRBV7-9, with 8 positions matching TRBD2. This CDR3 is 16 amino acids long. Germline V lookup: CDR1 SEHNR, CDR2 FQNEAQ (reference sequence). V was pared by 2 bases and J by 6 bases, with 12 bases of the junction left unmatched. DNA of the CDR3: TGTGCCAGCAGCTTAATTTCGGGGGGGCGAGGATCCGAGCAGTACTTC. Its translation is CASSLISGGRGSEQYF.

The V call is TRBV30, the J call TRBJ2-7, with 9 bases that match TRBD1. The CDR3 length is 13 residues. V shed 5 bases and J 3 bases; nucleotides not matched to a gene: 5. Germline V gene data show CDR1 as GTSNPN and CDR2 as SVGIG (reference sequence). The CDR3, as DNA: TGTGCCTGGGGAATGGACAGGGGCTACGAGCAGTACTTC. Translated: CAWGMDRGYEQYF.

The chain is built from TRBV28 and TRBJ2-1, with TRBD1 matching 7 bases. J was trimmed by 5 bases and V by 7 bases; bases with no gene match: 2. The CDR3 extends over 12 amino acids. The germline gives CDR1 MDHEN, CDR2 SYDVKM. CDR3 DNA sequence: TGTGCCAGCATGACAGGGAACAATGAGCAGTTCTTC. Encoded protein: CASMTGNNEQFF.

V and J are TRBV6-6 and TRBJ1-3; D uncertain. The V and J ends lost 5 bases and 3 bases respectively, with 5 bases between them. CDR1 is MNHNY, CDR2 SVGAGI, per germline (reference sequence). This CDR3 has 12 residues. CDR3 residues: CASSPGGNTIYF. DNA for the CDR3: TGTGCCAGCAGTCCAGGTGGAAACACCATATATTTT.

V is TRBV21-1 and J is TRBJ2-1; the D segment call TRBD1 is taken from the table without a DNA check. TRBV21-1 is recorded as a pseudogene. This CDR3 has 17 residues. The CDR3 bases are TGTGCCAGCAGCAAGCCTAGGGGCTTGAGCTCCTACAATGAGCAGTTCTTC. It yields the protein CASSKPRGLSSYNEQFF.

The rearrangement links TRBV29-1 to TRBJ2-3; 11 bases match TRBD2. The CDR3 extends over 15 amino acids. Germline trimming cut 4 bases from V and 3 bases from J; bases unmatched to any gene: 6. CDR1 and CDR2 (germline): SQVTM, ANQGSEA. The DNA of the CDR3 is TGCAGCGTTGGCCCAACTAGCGGGAGTACAGATACGCAGTATTTT. It yields the protein CSVGPTSGSTDTQYF.

J is TRBJ2-1 and V is TRBV4-1; D might be TRBD1 or TRBD2, each matching 5 bases. Germline lookup yields CDR1 MGHRA and CDR2 YSYEKL. Trimming cost V 5 bases and J 0 bases, with 8 bases left between them. The CDR3 is 14 residues long. The CDR3 region has the DNA TGCGCCAGCAGCGGGGGTAGCTCCTACAATGAGCAGTTCTTC. Protein product: CASSGGSSYNEQFF.

The CDR3 reads CASSLGPPPVAGYTF. Written as DNA, the CDR3 is TGTGCCAGCAGCTTAGGGCCCCCCCCCGTAGCTGGCTACACCTTC. The chain couples TRBV7-2 to TRBJ1-2; unclear D gene. Germline V gives CDR1 SGHTA, CDR2 FQGNSA. The CDR3 extends over 15 amino acids. Trimming removed 1 base from V and 7 bases from J, with 16 bases in between.

The V gene is TRBV6-1, the J gene TRBJ2-1; D is undetermined. Germline assignment: CDR1 MNHNS and CDR2 SASEGT. V shed 0 bases and J shed 8 bases, with 14 bases lying between them. This CDR3 has 15 amino acids. CDR3 in amino acids: CASSEASNDLYEQFF. CDR3 bases: TGTGCCAGCAGTGAAGCGTCTAACGATTTGTATGAGCAGTTCTTC.

The chain couples TRBV28 to TRBJ2-7; 9 nucleotides align to TRBD1. Losses at the gene ends were 1 base for V and 4 bases for J; bases not matched to a gene: 8. Germline CDR1 is MDHEN and CDR2 is SYDVKM. The CDR3 runs 16 residues. The CDR3 DNA sequence: TGTGCCAGCAGTTTATTAGGAGGACAGGGGCTATACGAGCAGTACTTC. Encoded protein: CASSLLGGQGLYEQYF. Complete variable domain (other parts from reference TRBV28 and TRBJ2-7): DVKVTQSSRYLVKRTGEKVFLECVQDMDHENMFWYRQDPGLGLRLIYFSYDVKMKEKGDIPEGYSVSREKKERFSLILESASTNQTSMYLCASSLLGGQGLYEQYFGPGTRLTVT.

The chain combines TRBV7-2 with TRBJ1-2, with D uncertain. Germline V gene sequence: CDR1 SGHTA, CDR2 FQGNSA. The length of the CDR3 is 14 residues. Trimming took off 7 bases at V and 1 base at J, with 13 bases between the two ends. The CDR3 loop reads CASNPGRVNYGYTF. DNA for the CDR3: TGTGCCAGCAACCCCGGAAGGGTTAACTATGGCTACACCTTC.

The chain carries TRBV13 and TRBJ2-7; D assignment may be TRBD1 or TRBD2 (5 bases each). The CDR3 is made up of 14 amino acids. Germline values: CDR1 PRHDT, CDR2 FYEKMQ (reference sequence). Trimming stripped 5 bases from V and 6 bases from J, with 17 bases between. The CDR3 nucleotides are TGTGCCAGCAGCCTACTACAGGCGGCGGGCGAGCAGTACTTC. Amino acid sequence: CASSLLQAAGEQYF.

This clone was counted a single time. The V call is TRBV27, the J call TRBJ1-5; the D gene is possibly TRBD1 (5 bases). The CDR3 length is 15 residues. Germline V gives CDR1 MNHEY, CDR2 SMNVEV (reference sequence). Trimming pared 4 bases from V and 6 bases from J, leaving 16 bases between. The DNA for the CDR3 is TGTGCCAGCAGTTCCTTCGGGGCCTTCGTTCAGCCCCAGCATTTT. This gives the protein CASSSFGAFVQPQHF.

The chain links TRBV4-3 to TRBJ2-5; no definite D call. The V gene's germline CDR1 is LGHNA and CDR2 YSLEER. This CDR3 spans 18 amino acids. The V and J ends lost 0 bases and 2 bases respectively, with 19 bases between them. DNA of the CDR3: TGCGCCAGCAGCCAAGAAGGACCGACGGAACTAAGACAAGAGACCCAGTACTTC. This gives the protein CASSQEGPTELRQETQYF.

The V and J genes are TRBV7-2 and TRBJ1-1; D is undetermined. Germline assignment: CDR1 SGHTA and CDR2 FQGNSA. Trimming pared 1 base from V and 1 base from J, leaving 10 bases between. The CDR3 loop spans 15 amino acids. CDR3 region: CASSLVRIENTEAFF. As DNA, the CDR3 is TGTGCCAGCAGCTTAGTAAGGATTGAGAACACTGAAGCTTTCTTT.

The chain joins TRBV2 to TRBJ2-5, with D uncertain. Germline CDR1 reads SNHLY; CDR2 reads FYNNEI. This CDR3 comprises 13 residues. V lost 3 bases, J lost 5 bases, and 10 bases lay in between. CDR3 protein: CASSDRSAETQYF. In DNA, the CDR3 is TGTGCCAGCAGTGACAGGTCCGCGGAGACCCAGTACTTC.

The chain couples TRBV10-3 to TRBJ1-5, with D hard to call. Per germline, CDR1 ENHRY and CDR2 SYGVKD. Trimming removed 0 bases at V and 11 bases at J, with 8 bases between. The CDR3 is 12 residues long. Written as DNA, the CDR3 is TGTGCCATCAGTGAGTCGCCCGGGGCCCAGCATTTT. Translated, it gives CAISESPGAQHF.

About this clone: Other DNA sequences in the sample encode the same CDR3. The rearrangement joins TRBV7-9 to TRBJ1-2; D gene uncertain. This CDR3 has 14 residues. Germline V gene sequence: CDR1 SEHNR, CDR2 FQNEAQ (reference sequence). With 2 bases removed from V and 2 bases from J, the gap between germline ends came to 9 bases. The CDR3 region has the DNA TGTGCCAGCAGCTTACGGGCGGAGAACTATGGCTACACCTTC. Protein product: CASSLRAENYGYTF.

V is TRBV19 and J is TRBJ2-5; 13 bases fit TRBD2. Trimming at V came to 5 bases and at J to 1 base, leaving 4 bases not matched to a gene. The CDR3 sequence is 16 residues long. Germline CDR1 reads LNHDA; CDR2 reads SQIVND (reference sequence). CDR3 coding DNA: TGTGCCAGTAGTGTGACTAGCGGGAGGCCCCAAGAGACCCAGTACTTC. Translating it yields CASSVTSGRPQETQYF.